This T cell receptor (beta chain) was identified in a study of blood T cells in healthy people across ages (dated by TCRdb to between 2015 and 2016). In the study overall: Template switching captured roughly one uniquely barcoded TCR beta cDNA molecule per two T cells in model experiments. Two additional independent replicas of 1 million unique cDNA reads from the same blood draw were analyzed for two donors (one aged 18 to 30 and one aged 80 or older). The study measured age-related changes in TCR beta repertoire diversity using deep sequencing normalized with unique cDNA molecular identifiers. Donors of different ages were randomly distributed across sequencing lanes to avoid experimental bias. The donors were divided into four age groups: young (average approximately 16 years), middle-aged (under 40), aged (about 62) and long-lived (around 80). Study-wide conclusions, independent of this receptor: Donor CMV infection status was unknown, potentially confounding age-related changes in expanded clonotypes. Bulk unsorted PBMC profiling prevented conclusive comparison of naive and antigen-experienced compartments. Total diversity estimates from one million sequenced T cells were considered lower bounds and underestimates. Observed TCR beta diversity correlated strongly with the percentage of naive T cells measured by flow cytometry. Compared with the aged group, the long-lived group had more naive CD4+ T cells, fewer expanded clones and increased TCR diversity, suggesting age selection. Observed TCR beta diversity per million T cells fell roughly linearly with age, and a significant reduction was already apparent by age around 40.

The library was obtained by 5' RACE. Sequencing was performed on an Illumina HiSeq 2500. A second PCR of 7 to 11 cycles was performed with a sample-barcoded 5' primer and a J-beta primer mix. A template-switch 5' adaptor carrying 12 random nucleotides introduced a unique molecular identifier onto each TCR beta cDNA molecule. Each sample yielded at least 2.5 million CDR3-containing paired-end reads. All of the RNA was converted into first-strand cDNA using the Mint cDNA synthesis kit, with a TRBC-specific oligonucleotide serving as the primer. All cDNA was treated with uracil-DNA glycosylase and then went through a first 18-cycle PCR with the universal primers M1SS and BC2_uni_R. Per the authors' processing: For normalization, 1 million high-quality reads, each with a distinct molecular identifier, were randomly selected from each sample. Reads with shared molecular identifiers were discarded instead of being binned into consensus sequences. MiTCR, run with a Q25 quality threshold and the strictest error-elimination algorithm, handled CDR3 identification, clonotype clustering and error correction. A nonparametric unseen species model with Euler transformation was used to estimate a lower bound on total TCR beta diversity. TCRdb cleaned the public reads at Q25 with fastp, built clones with MiXCR and kept in-frame beta chains. Rows are unified per CDR3 protein, each entry keeping the most common DNA and genes. In this record, the V and J calls reflect TCRdb's handling and not the investigators' own analysis. The sample table shows 550,000 to 600,000 distinct CDR3 sequences, and 40% to 55% are seen once. 20% to 25% of the sample is held by the ten biggest clonotypes.

CDR1 and CDR2, per the germline V gene, are SQVTM and ANQGSEA. Cut back by 4 bases and 5 bases, the V and J ends lie 11 bases apart. Measured from the cysteine to the phenylalanine, the CDR3 is 12 residues long. Left in the record is the CDR3 DNA by itself, 36 bases read in frame from the first base. This clonotype came up many times. Its cognate antigen has yet to be identified. No base quality values were provided; no much bigger clone lies one nucleotide off. The approximately 40 donors, aged roughly 6 to 100 years, were systemically healthy Caucasian individuals from Russia. Each donor gave ten milliliters of peripheral blood, drawn into EDTA-treated Vacutainer tubes. Ficoll-Paque density-gradient centrifugation was used to isolate PBMCs, with at least 6 million per sample. Total RNA was extracted from PBMCs with Trizol reagent, with at least 6 micrograms obtained per sample. Naive CD45RAhigh/CD27high T cell percentages were measured by flow cytometry on a PBMC aliquot from every donor.

The receptor chain draws on TRBV29-1 and TRBJ1-2; a confident D gene designation cannot be given. This TCR was sampled from a man at least 80 years old in good health. Sequenced: blood. The bases are TGCAGCGTTGTGTCTGTTGGATATGGCTACACCTTC. Protein translation: CSVVSVGYGYTF.